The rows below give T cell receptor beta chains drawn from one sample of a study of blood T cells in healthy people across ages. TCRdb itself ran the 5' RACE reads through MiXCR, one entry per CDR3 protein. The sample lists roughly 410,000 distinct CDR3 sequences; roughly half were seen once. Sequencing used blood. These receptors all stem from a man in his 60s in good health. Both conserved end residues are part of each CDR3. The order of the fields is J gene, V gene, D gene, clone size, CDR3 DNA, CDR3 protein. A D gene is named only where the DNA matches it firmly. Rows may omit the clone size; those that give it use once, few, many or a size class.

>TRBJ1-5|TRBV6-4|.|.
TGTGCCAGCAGTGCAGGGGCCAGCCAGCCCCAGCATTTT
CASSAGASQPQHF
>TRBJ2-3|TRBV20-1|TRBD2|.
TGCAGTGCTTGGGGGGGAGCAGATACGCAGTATTTT
CSAWGGADTQYF
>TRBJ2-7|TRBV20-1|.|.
TGCAGTGGAGGGACCCTCCGAGCGTACGAGCGGTACTTC
CSGGTLRAYERYF
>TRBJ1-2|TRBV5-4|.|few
TGTGCCAGCAGCCCCGGGACAAACCCTGGCTACACCTTC
CASSPGTNPGYTF
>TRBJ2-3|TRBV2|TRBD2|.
TGTGCCAGCAGTGAAAACGAAGGAGCGGGAGTCCTGCGGTATTTT
CASSENEGAGVLRYF
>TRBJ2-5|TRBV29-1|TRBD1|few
TGCAGCGTCGTAAGACAGGGGGCAGGAGAGACCCAGTACTTC
CSVVRQGAGETQYF
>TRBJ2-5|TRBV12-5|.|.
TGTGCTAGTGGTCCCCCTGGACTTCAAGAGACCCAGTACTTC
CASGPPGLQETQYF
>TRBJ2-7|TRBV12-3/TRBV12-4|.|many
TGTGCCAGCAGGCTTACGGACGGCGAGCAGTACTTC
CASRLTDGEQYF
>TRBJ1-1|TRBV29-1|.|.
TGCAGCGTGGGGTACGGACCGGGGGCTTTCTTT
CSVGYGPGAFF
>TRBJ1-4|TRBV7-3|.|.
TGTGCCAGCAGCTTAACAGGGATTACTAATGAAAAACTGTTTTTT
CASSLTGITNEKLFF
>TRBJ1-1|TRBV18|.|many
TGTGCCAGCTCACCCAGGGACACTGAAGCTTTCTTT
CASSPRDTEAFF
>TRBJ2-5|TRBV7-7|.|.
TGTGCTAGCAGCTTAGCAAGGGAAGAGACCCAGTACTTC
CASSLAREETQYF
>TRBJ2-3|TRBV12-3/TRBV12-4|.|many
TGTGCCAGCAGTTCCCGAACGGGTACGGATACGCAGTATTTT
CASSSRTGTDTQYF
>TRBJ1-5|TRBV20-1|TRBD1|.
TGCAGTGCTAGAGATTTGGACAGGGGCGTAAATCAGCCCCAGCATTTT
CSARDLDRGVNQPQHF
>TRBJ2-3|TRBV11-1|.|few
TGTGCCAGCAGCTCGGACGGGTGGGGTAGGAACACAGATACGCAGTATTTT
CASSSDGWGRNTDTQYF
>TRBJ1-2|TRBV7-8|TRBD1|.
TGTGCCAGCAGCTTAGGGGGACAGACGAACTATGGCTACACCTTC
CASSLGGQTNYGYTF
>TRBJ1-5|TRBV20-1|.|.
TGCAGTGCTAGAGAGGGCTCAGGCCTCAATCAGCCCCAGCATTTT
CSAREGSGLNQPQHF
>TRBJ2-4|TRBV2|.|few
TGTGCCAGCAGTGATACGTGGGCCAAAAACATTCAGTACTTC
CASSDTWAKNIQYF
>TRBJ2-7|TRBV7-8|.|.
TGTGCCAGCAGCTTAGCGATGTACGAGCAGTACTTC
CASSLAMYEQYF
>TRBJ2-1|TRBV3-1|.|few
TGTGCCAGCAGTCCGGAGGGGAGCAATGAGCAGTTCTTC
CASSPEGSNEQFF
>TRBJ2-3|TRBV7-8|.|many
TGTGCCAGCAGCTTAGTCCCGAGCGGAGGCACAGATACGCAGTATTTT
CASSLVPSGGTDTQYF
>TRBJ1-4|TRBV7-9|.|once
TGTGCCAGCAGCCAATACAGGTCCATTAATGAAAAACTGTTTTTT
CASSQYRSINEKLFF
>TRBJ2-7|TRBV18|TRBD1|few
TGTGCCAGCTCACCTGGACAGGCCCCCTACGAGCAGTACTTC
CASSPGQAPYEQYF
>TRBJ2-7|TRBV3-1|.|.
TGTGCCAGCGAAAGCTCCTACGAGCAGTACTTC
CASESSYEQYF
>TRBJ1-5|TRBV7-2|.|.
TGTGCCAGCAGCTTAGATTGGGCAGGGAATCAGCCCCAGCATTTT
CASSLDWAGNQPQHF
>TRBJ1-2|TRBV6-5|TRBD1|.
TGTGCCAGCAGCGCCGGGACAGTCTATGGCTACACCTTC
CASSAGTVYGYTF
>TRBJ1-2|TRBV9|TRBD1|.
TGTGCCAGCAGCCCCCAGACAGGGTTGTTGTATGGCTACACCTTC
CASSPQTGLLYGYTF
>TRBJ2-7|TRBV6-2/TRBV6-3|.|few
TGTGCCAGCAGTTACGACTGGCGCTACGAGCAGTACTTC
CASSYDWRYEQYF
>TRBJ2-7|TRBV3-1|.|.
TGTGCCAGCAGCCAAGTGGGACAAACCTACGAGCAGTACTTC
CASSQVGQTYEQYF
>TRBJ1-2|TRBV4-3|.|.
TGCGCCAGCAGCCAAGGAACGGGGGCGATTCAAGGCTACACCTTC
CASSQGTGAIQGYTF
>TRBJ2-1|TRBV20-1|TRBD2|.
TGCAGTGGAAACGTGCTAGCGGGAGGGTTGGATGAGCAGTTCTTC
CSGNVLAGGLDEQFF
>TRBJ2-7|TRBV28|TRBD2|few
TGTGCCAGCAGTTCCAGACCCGGGACTAGCGGGAAAAGTGGCGAGCAGTACTTC
CASSSRPGTSGKSGEQYF
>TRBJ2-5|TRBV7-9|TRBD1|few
TGTGCCAGCAGCCCGCAGTTTAGGACAGGGGCCCAAGAGACCCAGTACTTC
CASSPQFRTGAQETQYF
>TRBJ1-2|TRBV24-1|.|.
TGTGCCACCAGTGATGCCGATGGCTACACCTTC
CATSDADGYTF
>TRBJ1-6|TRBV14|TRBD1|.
TGTGCCAGCAGCCAAGGTCAGGGGGCCGGTTCACCCCTCCACTTT
CASSQGQGAGSPLHF
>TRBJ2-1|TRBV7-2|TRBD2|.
TGTGCCAGCACCTCCTCCGGGACTAGCGTATTAGTCTCCTACAATGAGCAGTTCTTC
CASTSSGTSVLVSYNEQFF
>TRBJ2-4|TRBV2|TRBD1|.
TGTGCCAGCAGTGGGGGGACAGGTAGACGCGGGCAGTACTTC
CASSGGTGRRGQYF
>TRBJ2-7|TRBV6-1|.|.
TGTGCCAGCAGGCGGGGCAGGGCGCTCACATCCCCCTACGAGCAGTACTTC
CASRRGRALTSPYEQYF
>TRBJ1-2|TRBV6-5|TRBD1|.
TGTGCCAGCAGTTACAGGACAGGGGGATCTAAAAGGAACTATGGCTACACCTTC
CASSYRTGGSKRNYGYTF
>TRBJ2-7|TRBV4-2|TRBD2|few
TGTGCCAGCAGCCAGCTCGCGGGAGGGAAGTACGAGCAGTACTTC
CASSQLAGGKYEQYF